These T cell receptor beta chains were read from a single sample in a study of OX40 agonist ivuxolimab in advanced cancers. Produced via immunoSEQ multiplex PCR; TCRdb's table is partial and in-frame only. This repertoire shows roughly 61,000 clones, about 86% found once; its top ten account for under 0.7%. The source was CD4+ or CD8+ T cells sorted from blood, collected in a trial of the OX40 agonist ivuxolimab. Receptors originate from an adult with an advanced solid tumor such as melanoma, head and neck, liver or kidney cancer. The CDR3 runs from the conserved cysteine through the conserved F or W. A D gene is named only where the DNA matches it firmly. Rows may omit the clone size; those that give it use once, few, many or a size class.

CDR3: CASSSRQGGRNEQFF
DNA: TGTGCCAGCAGCTCTAGACAGGGCGGCCGCAATGAGCAGTTCTTC
D: TRBD1
size: -
J: TRBJ2-1
V: TRBV5-4

CDR3: CASSVQALETGTTEAFF
DNA: TGTGCCAGCAGTGTCCAGGCCCTCGAGACGGGGACCACTGAAGCTTTCTTT
D: -
size: -
J: TRBJ1-1
V: TRBV2

CDR3: CASSLEGTSGAGSYEQYF
DNA: TGTGCCAGCAGCTTAGAGGGGACTAGCGGGGCCGGCTCCTACGAGCAGTACTTC
D: TRBD2
size: -
J: TRBJ2-7
V: TRBV7-6

CDR3: CASSDKSGLLSYNEQFF
DNA: TGTGCCAGCAGTGACAAGTCGGGACTCCTCTCCTACAATGAGCAGTTCTTC
D: -
size: -
J: TRBJ2-1
V: TRBV25-1

CDR3: CAWSALRGKNTGELFF
DNA: TGTGCCTGGAGTGCCCTTCGGGGAAAGAACACCGGGGAGCTGTTTTTT
D: -
size: -
J: TRBJ2-2
V: TRBV30

CDR3: CASNERTGEETQYF
DNA: TGTGCCAGCAACGAAAGGACAGGGGAAGAGACCCAGTACTTC
D: TRBD1
size: -
J: TRBJ2-5
V: TRBV2

CDR3: CASSALGSGLGQPQHF
DNA: TGTGCCAGCAGCGCGCTGGGTTCCGGCCTCGGTCAGCCCCAGCATTTT
D: -
size: -
J: TRBJ1-5
V: TRBV5-5

CDR3: CASSIGSGPIYF
DNA: TGTGCCAGCAGCATAGGGTCGGGGCCCATATATTTT
D: -
size: -
J: TRBJ1-3
V: TRBV5-8

CDR3: CASSLGLGTDTQYF
DNA: TGTGCCAGCAGCTTAGGACTTGGCACAGATACGCAGTATTTT
D: -
size: -
J: TRBJ2-3
V: TRBV6-5

CDR3: CASSLGGAGATDTQYF
DNA: TGCGCCAGCAGTCTAGGGGGAGCGGGGGCCACAGATACGCAGTATTTT
D: TRBD2
size: -
J: TRBJ2-3
V: TRBV5-1

CDR3: CASSLAGSSGNTIYF
DNA: TGCGCCAGCAGCTTGGCGGGATCCTCTGGAAACACCATATATTTT
D: -
size: -
J: TRBJ1-3
V: TRBV5-1

CDR3: CASSPFRGQQVNNEQFF
DNA: TGTGCCAGCAGCCCCTTCCGAGGACAACAGGTAAACAATGAGCAGTTCTTC
D: -
size: few
J: TRBJ2-1
V: TRBV9

CDR3: CASLRRGTGEEFGQPQHF
DNA: TGCGCCAGCCTGCGTAGAGGGACAGGTGAAGAGTTTGGTCAGCCCCAGCATTTT
D: TRBD1
size: once
J: TRBJ1-5
V: TRBV23-1

CDR3: CAWSAGGTGGQKLFF
DNA: TGTGCCTGGAGTGCGGGGGGGACAGGGGGCCAAAAACTGTTTTTT
D: TRBD1
size: -
J: TRBJ1-4
V: TRBV30

CDR3: CASSVRRQGPTGYTF
DNA: TGTGCCAGCAGCGTTCGTCGACAGGGCCCGACTGGCTACACCTTC
D: TRBD1
size: -
J: TRBJ1-2
V: TRBV9

CDR3: CSVYGGAGVYTDTQYF
DNA: TGCAGCGTTTACGGTGGGGCGGGGGTCTACACAGATACGCAGTATTTT
D: TRBD2
size: -
J: TRBJ2-3
V: TRBV29-1

CDR3: CASSLARGNLYYNEQFF
DNA: TGTGCCAGCAGTTTAGCCAGGGGCAATCTGTACTACAATGAGCAGTTCTTC
D: -
size: -
J: TRBJ2-1
V: TRBV28

CDR3: CASSLDRTYEQYF
DNA: TGTGCCAGCAGCCTGGACAGAACCTACGAGCAGTACTTC
D: -
size: -
J: TRBJ2-7
V: TRBV7-8

CDR3: CASSQDSGGAGTTYGYTF
DNA: TGCGCCAGCAGCCAAGATAGTGGGGGAGCGGGGACAACATATGGCTACACCTTC
D: -
size: -
J: TRBJ1-2
V: TRBV4-3

CDR3: CASSKTGPYEQYF
DNA: TGTGCCAGCAGTAAGACAGGGCCCTACGAGCAGTACTTC
D: TRBD1
size: -
J: TRBJ2-7
V: TRBV28

CDR3: CASSLLGRSPTSEKLFF
DNA: TGTGCCAGCAGCTTGCTCGGCAGAAGCCCGACTAGCGAAAAACTGTTTTTT
D: -
size: -
J: TRBJ1-4
V: TRBV5-6

CDR3: CASSLTGLGSPLHF
DNA: TGTGCCAGCAGCTTGACGGGGTTGGGATCACCCCTCCACTTT
D: -
size: -
J: TRBJ1-6
V: TRBV7-9

CDR3: CASGLLAGAETQYF
DNA: TGTGCCAGTGGGTTGCTAGCGGGTGCAGAGACCCAGTACTTC
D: TRBD2
size: -
J: TRBJ2-5
V: TRBV2

CDR3: CSGTSGSLYNEQFF
DNA: TGCAGCGGTACAAGCGGGAGCCTATACAATGAGCAGTTCTTC
D: TRBD2
size: -
J: TRBJ2-1
V: TRBV29-1

CDR3: CAISESTVPPEAFF
DNA: TGTGCCATCAGTGAGTCGACCGTTCCCCCTGAAGCTTTCTTT
D: -
size: -
J: TRBJ1-1
V: TRBV10-3

CDR3: CASSYQGQPYNEQFF
DNA: TGTGCCAGCAGTTACCAAGGACAGCCGTACAATGAGCAGTTCTTC
D: -
size: -
J: TRBJ2-1
V: TRBV6-6

CDR3: CASSLGLPGETQYF
DNA: TGTGCCAGCAGCTTAGGATTGCCGGGGGAGACCCAGTACTTC
D: -
size: -
J: TRBJ2-5
V: TRBV7-3

CDR3: CASSWTSGRPSNEQFF
DNA: TGTGCCAGCAGCTGGACTAGCGGGAGGCCCTCCAATGAGCAGTTCTTC
D: TRBD2
size: -
J: TRBJ2-1
V: TRBV7-2

CDR3: CASSLAGTKRETQYF
DNA: TGTGCCAGCAGCTTAGCGGGGACTAAGCGGGAGACCCAGTACTTC
D: TRBD2
size: -
J: TRBJ2-5
V: TRBV7-2

CDR3: CASSLGRGGNQPQHF
DNA: TGTGCCAGCAGCCTAGGGAGGGGGGGCAATCAGCCCCAGCATTTT
D: -
size: -
J: TRBJ1-5
V: TRBV7-2

CDR3: CASSFARPRKFLSNQPQHF
DNA: TGTGCCAGCAGTTTTGCCCGGCCCCGCAAGTTTTTGAGCAATCAGCCCCAGCATTTT
D: -
size: -
J: TRBJ1-5
V: TRBV28

CDR3: CSVQRDGANTEAFF
DNA: TGCAGCGTTCAAAGGGACGGAGCGAACACTGAAGCTTTCTTT
D: -
size: few
J: TRBJ1-1
V: TRBV29-1

CDR3: CASSLTSGVIYEQYF
DNA: TGTGCCAGCAGTCTGACTAGCGGAGTAATTTACGAGCAGTACTTC
D: TRBD2
size: -
J: TRBJ2-7
V: TRBV2

CDR3: CASSFGSEEQYF
DNA: TGTGCCAGCAGCTTCGGGAGTGAGGAGCAGTACTTC
D: -
size: -
J: TRBJ2-7
V: TRBV11-2

CDR3: CASLGRRAGKLFF
DNA: TGTGCCAGCCTGGGGCGGAGAGCGGGAAAACTGTTTTTT
D: -
size: -
J: TRBJ1-4
V: TRBV6-6